The sequence of this TCR beta chain was determined in a study of T cells in Graves' hyperthyroidism and ophthalmopathy (dated by TCRdb to the late 2010s). Concerning the study at large: A discovery cohort of about 95 patients, approximately 45 with Graves' ophthalmopathy and approximately 57 with stable Graves' hyperthyroidism, was used to find distinguishing TCR V-J signatures. An independent validation cohort of under 20 hyperthyroidism patients and about 16 patients who later progressed to ophthalmopathy tested prospective prediction of ophthalmopathy. The 100 or so discovery patients were randomly split 7:3 into training and test sets. In several Graves' hyperthyroidism patients, the study also compared T-cell repertoires from thyroid tissue with T-cell repertoires from blood. Following sampling, methimazole starting at 30 mg daily was given to hyperthyroidism patients, and high-dose intravenous methylprednisolone was given to ophthalmopathy patients. The paper reports TCR Vbeta CDR3 sequencing of over 130 peripheral blood samples: approximately 41 ophthalmopathy, roughly 80 hyperthyroidism and around 17 progressor patients.

Patients with uncontrolled infections, other autoimmune diseases, pregnancy or lactation were excluded. Diagnoses relied on clinical symptoms, serum thyroxine and TRAb, thyroid ultrasound and orbital computed tomography. Total RNA was extracted with Trizol reagent, and quality was checked on an Agilent 2100 Bioanalyzer. This clonotype was counted many times. Its target antigen remains unknown. The sample holds no much larger clone one base away, and base qualities are not on file. V is reduced by 0 bases and J by 7 bases, leaving a spacing of 5 bases between them. The germline V gene provides CDR1 SGHRS and CDR2 YFSETQ. The CDR3 has 12 amino acids, counting the end cysteine and phenylalanine. Of all the DNA, just the CDR3 is kept, 36 bases in frame from base 1. The TCR beta CDR3 regions were amplified from the RNA transcripts. The first round of RT-PCR for the TCR CDR3 was performed with the HTBI primer set and the Qiagen OneStep RT-PCR kit. The libraries were constructed in a second round of multiplex PCR and then size-selected and purified. The libraries were sequenced on an Illumina HiSeq2000 using paired-end 100 bp reads. Under the source paper's analysis protocol: Raw data were processed with SOAPnuke, discarding reads with adapters, uncalled bases, mean Phred below 15, or no exact constant-primer or identifier match. High-quality paired reads were merged using COPE v1.2.5, and each unique nucleotide sequence was defined as a clonotype. MiTCR v1.1 was used to align the clonotypes against IMGT TRBV, TRBD and TRBJ reference segments. The analysis included only V-J combinations with a frequency above 0.0001, which together covered over 98% of the repertoires. The TCS score was defined as F50 (clonal expansion) divided by E x V (chaos), with BLOSUM62-based TCRdist calculated between CDR3 peptides within each V-J. Welch's t-statistics and random forest reduced some 510 V-J features to roughly 13, which were used in a naive Bayes classifier (R e1071). The similarity between thyroid and blood repertoires was quantified using the Morisita-Horn index. In TCRdb, the public reads were trimmed at Q25 with fastp and aligned with MiXCR, with productive beta chains retained. For every CDR3 protein sequence, its rows merge into one entry that carries the most common genes and DNA. The V and J calls, along with clone size, are taken from TCRdb and not from the paper's own processing. The sample yields 450,000 to 700,000 distinct CDR3 sequences; around 42% were counted once. The biggest ten clones account for around 20% of the sample.

Study-level results and caveats: During validation, the model predicted progression to ophthalmopathy a median of about 5.9 months ahead of onset, with almost 71% sensitivity and under 85% specificity. A 13 V-J signature model separated ophthalmopathy from stable hyperthyroidism, with around 90% sensitivity and roughly 81% specificity in cross-validation and 80%/75% in testing. Sample size was not statistically predetermined, and investigators were not blinded to group allocation. Most expanded thyroid clonotypes (frequency above 0.001) were also detected in blood, a finding suggesting that blood repertoires may reflect thyroid immune responses.

This sequence uses TRBV5-1 and TRBJ1-5; confidence is insufficient to name the D gene. The specimen was peripheral blood or thyroid tissue (not recorded which). This TCR was sampled from an adult woman with Graves' disease, either hyperthyroidism or ophthalmopathy (not recorded which). DNA sequence: TGCGCCAGCAGCTTGGACGGCCAGCCCCAGCATTTT. Its protein product is CASSLDGQPQHF.